This T cell receptor beta chain was recorded in a study of blood T cell repertoires in COVID-19. Study as a whole: Samples representing acute and convalescent COVID-19 were sourced from the United States, Italy and Spain. T cells, B-cell-depleted T cells, or PBMCs provided the cDNA or gDNA that served as material.

Germline V gene data show CDR1 as DFQATT and CDR2 as SNEGSKA (reference sequence). After removal of 2 bases from V and 14 bases from J, the junction contained 5 bases not matched to a gene. CDR3 length: 11 amino acids. Original processing notes: Estimates of nucleated cell counts were drawn from the amplification of reference gene primers. Clones were read by immunoSEQ multiplex PCR, and TCRdb kept only the in-frame ones, dropping some. V and J calls and clone size are as listed in that table; D and trimming were resolved from the DNA. The data show around 60,000 clones, with around 86% seen just once and 25% to 30% held by the top ten.

Sequencing was carried out using peripheral blood. The sequence came from an elderly woman with active or convalescent COVID-19. The chain is built from TRBV20-1 and TRBJ1-5, with 8 bases that match TRBD1. CDR3 residues: CSARKLDREHF. The CDR3 nucleotides are TGCAGTGCTAGAAAATTGGACAGGGAGCATTTT.